This entry describes one TCR beta chain. Its antigen is unidentified. The primer mix had 60 Vbeta and 13 Jbeta primers. Generated by immunoSEQ multiplex PCR, the TCRdb table keeps only in-frame clones and is missing some. The sample contains around 150,000 clones, around 86% of which appear only once. The data originate from a study of cytomegalovirus exposure and HLA in healthy donors. Overall study findings and caveats: TCR sequences were mostly rare, though some public TCRs occurred in many donors.

The CDR3 runs 19 residues. Trimming removed 6 bases from V and 5 bases from J; junction bases left unmatched: 20. Germline V gives CDR1 SGHAT, CDR2 FQNNGV. The donors gave bone marrow, and they were healthy. This TCR derives from a girl aged 2-15 years in good health and CMV-seropositive. Sequencing was done on a sample of PBMCs. This chain joins TRBV11-2 and TRBJ2-2, with 8 nucleotides matching TRBD2. CDR3 amino acids: CASRYIWGSGNSFTGELFF. The CDR3 DNA follows: TGTGCCAGCAGATACATCTGGGGTAGCGGGAATTCTTTTACCGGGGAGCTGTTTTTT.